This TCR beta chain was captured in a study of OX40 agonist ivuxolimab in advanced cancers. Background on the study: The treatment was a fully human IgG2 OX40 agonist, ivuxolimab. Three patients, one with hepatocellular carcinoma and two with cutaneous melanoma, achieved partial responses.

On this clone: Its antigen is unidentified.

The CDR3 has 12 residues. After removal of 5 bases from V and 5 bases from J, the junction contained 2 bases not matched to a gene. The germline V gene has CDR1 SGHNT and CDR2 YENEEA. The study, taken as a whole, reports: At doses 0.1 to 3.0 mg/kg, CD4+ and CD8+ clones expanded.

TCRdb's copy holds only in-frame clones and misses some; the assay was immunoSEQ multiplex PCR. The sample lists 25,000 to 35,000 clones, 90% occurring once. V and J are TRBV11-3 and TRBJ2-7, with 8 positions matching TRBD1. Sequenced here: CD4+ or CD8+ T cells sorted from blood, sampled in a trial of the OX40 agonist ivuxolimab. This sequence originates from an adult with an advanced solid tumor such as melanoma, head and neck, liver or kidney cancer. In DNA, the CDR3 is TGTGCCAGCAGCGGGACAGGTAACGAGCAGTACTTC. Its translation is CASSGTGNEQYF.